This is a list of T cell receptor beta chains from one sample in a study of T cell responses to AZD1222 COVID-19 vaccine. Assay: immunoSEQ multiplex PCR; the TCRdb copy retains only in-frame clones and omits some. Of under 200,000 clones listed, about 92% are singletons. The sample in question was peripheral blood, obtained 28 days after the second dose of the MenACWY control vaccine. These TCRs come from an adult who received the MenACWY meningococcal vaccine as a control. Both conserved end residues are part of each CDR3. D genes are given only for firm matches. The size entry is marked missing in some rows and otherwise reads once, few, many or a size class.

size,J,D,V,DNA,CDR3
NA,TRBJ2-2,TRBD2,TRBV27,TGTGCCAGCCGTCTAACGGCGGGAGGCGGCACCGGGGAGCTGTTTTTT,CASRLTAGGGTGELFF
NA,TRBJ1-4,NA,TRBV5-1,TGCGCCAGCAGCCCTGACCCGAGGCTCCGGGACGGTGAAAAACTGTTTTTT,CASSPDPRLRDGEKLFF
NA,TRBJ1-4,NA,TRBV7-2,TGTGCCAGCAGCTTAGCGCGCCATAACAATGAAAAACTGTTTTTT,CASSLARHNNEKLFF
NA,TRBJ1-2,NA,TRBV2,TGTGCCTGGAGGAACAGGGACCCCTATGGCTACACCTTC,CAWRNRDPYGYTF
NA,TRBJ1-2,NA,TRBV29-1,TGCAGCGTTGGGTCAGGGACCTATGGCTACACCTTC,CSVGSGTYGYTF
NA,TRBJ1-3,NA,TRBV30,TGTGCCTGGAGTGCCTACGGGTATTGGGCTGGAAACACCATATATTTT,CAWSAYGYWAGNTIYF
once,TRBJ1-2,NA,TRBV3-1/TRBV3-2,TGTGCCAGCAGCGAGGACAGCCAGGCCTATGGCTACACCTTC,CASSEDSQAYGYTF
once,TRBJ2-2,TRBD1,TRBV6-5,TGTGCCAGCAGTCCATGGACAGGAGTGACCGGGGAGCTGTTTTTT,CASSPWTGVTGELFF
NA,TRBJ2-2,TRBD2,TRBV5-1,TGCGCCAGCAGCTTGAGCGGGAATACCGGGGAGCTGTTTTTT,CASSLSGNTGELFF
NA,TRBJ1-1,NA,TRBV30,TGTGCCTGGAGTGTTAGGGCAGCCACTGAAGCTTTCTTT,CAWSVRAATEAFF